These 7 T cell receptor beta chains came from one sample sequenced in a study of shared clonotypes between healthy human individuals. Only in-frame clones appear in the TCRdb table, and some are missing; sequencing was by immunoSEQ multiplex PCR. The profile covers approximately 980,000 clones, with over 75% appearing a single time and about 1.5% taken by the ten largest. The material sequenced was memory CD4+ T cells sorted from blood. Subset meaning: CD45RA-negative fraction. These TCRs come from a man between 18 and 29 years old in good health.

The chain uses TRBV28 and TRBJ2-1; TRBD1 agrees at 7 bases. Germline-derived CDR1 and CDR2 are MDHEN and SYDVKM. The CDR3 is 13 residues long. The junction had 5 bases not matched to a gene; V was cut back by 2 bases and J by 10 bases. Here the CDR3 reads CASSLVRGREQFF. In DNA form, the CDR3 reads TGTGCCAGCAGTTTAGTGAGGGGGCGGGAGCAGTTCTTC.

This chain connects TRBV5-1 to TRBJ2-3; the D gene is possibly TRBD1 (6 bases). Germline CDR1 reads SGHRS; CDR2 reads YFSETQ. The CDR3 is made up of 15 amino acids. Trimming took 5 bases from V and 4 from J, leaving 17 bases between them. CDR3 in amino acids: CASRSQGYPPDTQYF. DNA for the CDR3: TGCGCCAGCAGATCTCAGGGGTACCCACCAGATACGCAGTATTTT. Together with reference TRBV5-1 and TRBJ2-3, the CDR3 gives the full variable domain: KAGVTQTPRYLIKTRGQQVTLSCSPISGHRSVSWYQQTPGQGLQFLFEYFSETQRNKGNFPGRFSGRQFSNSRSEMNVSTLELGDSALYLCASRSQGYPPDTQYFGPGTRLTVL.

This clone was detected only a few times. The chain joins TRBV5-1 to TRBJ1-6; D is perhaps TRBD1 (5 bases). Trimming pared 4 bases from V and 8 bases from J, leaving 16 bases between. The germline V gene has CDR1 SGHRS and CDR2 YFSETQ. CDR3 length equals 15 residues. The CDR3 DNA sequence: TGCGCCAGCAGCCCTTCACCCGGGGGTGATTCACCCCTCCACTTT. Amino acid sequence: CASSPSPGGDSPLHF.

In its sample, this clone was seen a few times. CDR3 coding DNA: TGTGCCAGCAGCTCCCTGATAGAGACCCAGTACTTC. Protein: CASSSLIETQYF. This chain links TRBV7-6 with TRBJ2-5; D is ambiguous. V was clipped by 4 bases and J by 4 bases, with 7 bases between them. Germline-derived CDR1 and CDR2 are SGHVS and FNYEAQ. The CDR3 is made up of 12 amino acids. Full variable domain (outside the CDR3, taken from reference TRBV7-6 and TRBJ2-5): GAGVSQSPRYKVTKRGQDVALRCDPISGHVSLYWYRQALGQGPEFLTYFNYEAQQDKSGLPNDRFSAERPEGSISTLTIQRTEQRDSAMYRCASSSLIETQYFGPGTRLLVL.

The chain is built from TRBV6-1 and TRBJ2-5; possible D gene TRBD1, 5 bases. Germline V gives CDR1 MNHNS, CDR2 SASEGT. Trimming cost V 8 bases and J 3 bases, with 7 bases left between them. The CDR3 sequence is 11 residues long. Written as DNA, the CDR3 is TGTGCCAGCGCGACAGAAGAGACCCAGTACTTC. It is translated as CASATEETQYF.

This chain joins TRBV19 and TRBJ1-2; D is possibly TRBD1 (6 bases). The germline V and J ends were trimmed by 11 bases and 6 bases, with 16 bases remaining between them. The CDR3 length is 12 residues. Germline V gene lookup returns CDR1 LNHDA and CDR2 SQIVND (reference sequence). CDR3 sequence: CAATGAPNGYTF. CDR3 nucleotide sequence: TGTGCCGCCACGGGGGCGCCCAATGGCTACACCTTC.

Concerning this clone: The sample contains more than one DNA sequence encoding this CDR3. The chain has TRBV7-2 and TRBJ1-5, with D unclear. The CDR3 runs to 15 residues. V shed 1 base and J shed 7 bases, with 14 bases lying between them. Germline CDR1 reads SGHTA; CDR2 reads FQGNSA. CDR3 bases: TGTGCCAGCAGCTTAGTAGGGAGGGCTGGCCAGCCCCAGCATTTT. Its protein is CASSLVGRAGQPQHF.